This TCR beta chain appears in the sequencing data of a study of T cell repertoires in cytomegalovirus infection. Overall study context: From public TCR beta signatures came an indication of both CMV infection and matching HLA type. Study findings and constraints: The ex vivo response showed dominance by HLA-C-restricted CMV-specific TCR beta clonotypes.

TCRdb re-analysed the reads in MiXCR, keeping a single row per CDR3 protein. The sample contains 250,000 to 300,000 distinct CDR3 sequences, roughly a fifth of which appear only once. Remarks on this clonotype: Its specificity is unknown.

Germline CDR1 and CDR2: MNHEY and SVGAGI. The ends were cut back, 6 bases at V and 6 bases at J, with 15 bases in the middle. The CDR3 runs to 14 residues. This TCR came from a human donor in good health (CMV status not recorded). Some clones in this sample may be carry-over from other donors' samples. The sequences come from cultured PBMCs, collected from culture after CMV antigen stimulation. The chain couples TRBV6-5 to TRBJ2-1; either TRBD1 or TRBD2 may supply D (5 bases each). CDR3 coding DNA: TGTGCCAGCAGCTGGGACGGCTTAGTCAATGAGCAGTTCTTC. It encodes CASSWDGLVNEQFF.